This T cell receptor (beta chain) derives from a study of cytomegalovirus exposure and HLA in healthy donors. V dropped 4 bases and J dropped 3; count of bases not matched to a gene: 2. The germline V gene encodes CDR1 SGHNT and CDR2 YENEEA. This CDR3 has 13 residues. Both 60 Vbeta primers and 13 Jbeta primers went into the PCR. Method: immunoSEQ multiplex PCR; TCRdb's copy keeps in-frame clones and lacks some. This repertoire shows 150,000 to 190,000 clones, about 85% found once; its top ten account for about 2.3%. This chain links TRBV11-3 with TRBJ1-1, with 7 bases fitting TRBD1. The source is a woman aged 18-35 years in good health and CMV-seronegative. Specimen: PBMCs. Written as DNA, the CDR3 is TGTGCCAGCAGCTCCAGGGGGGACACTGAAGCTTTCTTT. It yields the protein CASSSRGDTEAFF. Variable domain in full (rest from reference TRBV11-3 and TRBJ1-1): EAGVVQSPRYKIIEKKQPVAFWCNPISGHNTLYWYLQNLGQGPELLIRYENEEAVDDSQLPKDRFSAERLKGVDSTLKIQPAELGDSAVYLCASSSRGDTEAFFGQGTRLTVV.